The next 26 T cell receptor beta chains were all read from a single sample in a study of technical replicates of blood from a handful of donors. Using immunoSEQ multiplex PCR, the repertoire was profiled, and TCRdb retains in-frame clones only, with some absent. The data contain some 49,000 clones, 92% of them singletons. Sequencing used PBMCs. Every receptor here comes from a human donor in good health. Some clones in this sample may be carry-over from other donors' samples.

The CDR3 here is CASSENNYEQYF. In DNA form, the CDR3 reads TGTGCCAGCAGCGAAAATAATTACGAGCAGTACTTC. The chain has TRBV2 and TRBJ2-7; D is ambiguous. The CDR3 is 12 amino acids. Trimming removed 6 bases from V and 4 bases from J, with 10 bases in between. The germline V gene encodes CDR1 SNHLY and CDR2 FYNNEI.

This clone has only a few counts. The V and J genes are TRBV4-3 and TRBJ2-3; no firm D call. Germline V gives CDR1 LGHNA, CDR2 YSLEER. The ends were cut back, 1 base at V and 4 bases at J, with 15 bases in the middle. The CDR3 is 16 residues long. In DNA, the CDR3 is TGCGCCAGCAGCCAAGCCGAGGCCTTGGTTCCAGATACGCAGTATTTT. It specifies CASSQAEALVPDTQYF.

The V gene is TRBV5-1, the J gene TRBJ2-3; D is uncertain. V lost 2 bases to trimming and J lost 4 bases, with 8 bases between them. The CDR3 runs 13 residues. Germline assignment: CDR1 SGHRS and CDR2 YFSETQ. CDR3 protein: CASSFPYSDTQYF. Written as DNA, the CDR3 is TGCGCCAGCAGCTTTCCTTATTCAGATACGCAGTATTTT.

This clone was counted once. The V gene is TRBV7-6, the J gene TRBJ2-5; D ambiguous. This CDR3 has 13 residues. Germline-derived CDR1 and CDR2 are SGHVS and FNYEAQ. Trimming stripped 8 bases from V and 5 bases from J, with 15 bases between. For the CDR3, the DNA is TGTGCCAGCTCGCCCATACCCCAGGAGACCCAGTACTTC. This encodes CASSPIPQETQYF. The complete variable domain, with remaining parts taken from reference TRBV7-6 and TRBJ2-5, reads GAGVSQSPRYKVTKRGQDVALRCDPISGHVSLYWYRQALGQGPEFLTYFNYEAQQDKSGLPNDRFSAERPEGSISTLTIQRTEQRDSAMYRCASSPIPQETQYFGPGTRLLVL.

The chain couples TRBV4-3 to TRBJ1-6; 11 positions agree with TRBD1. With 0 bases clipped from V and 10 bases from J, the junction kept 5 bases outside the gene matches. From germline, CDR1 is LGHNA and CDR2 YSLEER. CDR3 length: 16 residues. The CDR3 here is CASSQEGGTGGSPLHF. CDR3 DNA: TGCGCCAGCAGCCAAGAAGGCGGGACAGGGGGGTCACCCCTCCACTTT.

This chain links TRBV30 with TRBJ2-2, with D possibly being TRBD1 (6 bases). V shed 0 bases and J shed 3 bases, with 11 bases lying between them. CDR1 GTSNPN and CDR2 SVGIG come from the germline V gene (reference sequence). CDR3 length: 15 residues. DNA of the CDR3: TGTGCCTGGAGTGTACAGGGACGGGACACCGGGGAGCTGTTTTTT. Residues: CAWSVQGRDTGELFF.

CDR3 bases: TGCGCCAGCAGCCAAGATTCGAGTCCGATTGGTGGGGAGCTGTTTTTT. This codes for CASSQDSSPIGGELFF. The rearrangement uses TRBV4-3 and TRBJ2-2, with D uncertain. CDR3 size: 16 residues. Germline-derived CDR1 and CDR2 are LGHNA and YSLEER. V lost 0 bases and J lost 8, with 16 bases in between.

The J gene is TRBJ2-3, the V gene TRBV7-2; the match to TRBD2 covers 13 bases. This CDR3 comprises 15 residues. J lost 3 bases, V lost 5 bases, and 2 bases had no gene match. The germline gives CDR1 SGHTA, CDR2 FQGNSA. CDR3 protein: CASSEGLAGTDTQYF. The CDR3 bases are TGTGCCAGCAGCGAGGGACTAGCGGGAACAGATACGCAGTATTTT.

The chain uses TRBV10-3 and TRBJ2-7; possibly TRBD2 for D (7 bases). CDR3 length: 14 amino acids. CDR1 is ENHRY and CDR2 is SYGVKD in the germline V gene. Trimming shortened V by 5 bases and J by 3 bases, and 14 bases separated the two germline ends. CDR3 region: CAISSGTIHYEQYF. CDR3 DNA: TGTGCCATCAGTAGCGGGACAATCCACTACGAGCAGTACTTC.

The chain carries TRBV4-3 and TRBJ2-4; the match to TRBD1 covers 8 bases. CDR1 and CDR2 (germline): LGHNA, YSLEER. J was trimmed by 0 bases and V by 0 bases; bases with no gene match: 7. The CDR3 runs to 18 residues. CDR3 DNA: TGCGCCAGCAGCCAAGACTTGGACAGGGTTTTAGCCAAAAACATTCAGTACTTC. It yields the protein CASSQDLDRVLAKNIQYF.

V and J are TRBV7-9 and TRBJ1-1; 12 bases are a match to TRBD1. The J segment lost 10 bases and the V segment lost 5 bases, leaving 8 bases of the junction unmatched. CDR3 size: 14 residues. Germline values: CDR1 SEHNR, CDR2 FQNEAQ (reference sequence). CDR3 nucleotide sequence: TGTGCCAGCAGCACGGGACAGGGGGCGGATAGAGCTTTCTTT. This codes for CASSTGQGADRAFF.

The V gene is TRBV19, the J gene TRBJ2-2; 12 bases are a match to TRBD2. The CDR3 loop spans 17 amino acids. Germline V CDR1 and CDR2: LNHDA, SQIVND (reference sequence). V trimming: 5 bases; J trimming: 3 bases; junction bases outside the gene matches: 7. The CDR3 reads CASSDPSGREYTGELFF. The CDR3 bases are TGTGCCAGTAGTGACCCTAGCGGGAGGGAGTACACCGGGGAGCTGTTTTTT.

The genes are TRBV7-2 and TRBJ1-1; 10 positions match TRBD1. After removal of 2 bases from V and 5 bases from J, the junction contained 5 bases not matched to a gene. The V gene's germline CDR1 is SGHTA and CDR2 FQGNSA. The CDR3 is made up of 15 amino acids. The CDR3 here is CASSLQTGGLTEAFF. The CDR3 region has the DNA TGTGCCAGCAGCTTACAGACAGGGGGCTTGACTGAAGCTTTCTTT.

V is TRBV7-2 and J is TRBJ2-1; 10 bases agree with TRBD2. V trimming: 5 bases; J trimming: 8 bases; junction bases outside the gene matches: 18. The CDR3 loop spans 18 amino acids. The germline V gene encodes CDR1 SGHTA and CDR2 FQGNSA. In DNA, the CDR3 is TGTGCCAGCAGCAGAGAACGCGTAGCGGGAGGTAGGTGGGATGAGCAGTTCTTC. Translated: CASSRERVAGGRWDEQFF.

The rearrangement uses TRBV27 and TRBJ1-1, with D perhaps matching TRBD1 (5 bases). The length of the CDR3 is 14 residues. The germline gives CDR1 MNHEY, CDR2 SMNVEV (reference sequence). Deletions cut 4 bases from V and 4 bases from J, with 13 bases between. CDR3 bases: TGTGCCAGCAGTTCTCAGGGTATAGGCACTGAAGCTTTCTTT. This codes for CASSSQGIGTEAFF.

This clone was found once. The CDR3 spells CASSIVTNYGYTF. In DNA, the CDR3 is TGTGCCAGTAGTATAGTGACAAACTATGGCTACACCTTC. The rearrangement links TRBV19 to TRBJ1-2; D uncertain. The germline V gene has CDR1 LNHDA and CDR2 SQIVND (reference sequence). The CDR3 has 13 residues. The V end was cut by 1 base, the J end by 2 bases, with 5 bases between. The full variable domain, with the rest looked up from reference TRBV19 and TRBJ1-2, is DGGITQSPKYLFRKEGQNVTLSCEQNLNHDAMYWYRQDPGQGLRLIYYSQIVNDFQKGDIAEGYSVSREKKESFPLTVTSAQKNPTAFYLCASSIVTNYGYTFGSGTRLTVV.

The genes are TRBV19 and TRBJ2-3, with TRBD2 matching 7 bases. The CDR3 length is 13 residues. CDR1 is LNHDA and CDR2 is SQIVND in the germline V gene (reference sequence). Unmatched junction bases numbered 5, after V lost 8 bases and J lost 3 bases. CDR3: CASLADLTDTQYF. Written as DNA, the CDR3 is TGTGCCAGTCTAGCGGACTTGACAGATACGCAGTATTTT. The full variable domain, rest sourced from reference TRBV19 and TRBJ2-3, is DGGITQSPKYLFRKEGQNVTLSCEQNLNHDAMYWYRQDPGQGLRLIYYSQIVNDFQKGDIAEGYSVSREKKESFPLTVTSAQKNPTAFYLCASLADLTDTQYFGPGTRLTVL.

V and J are TRBV2 and TRBJ2-4; TRBD2 matches 12 bases. V shed 6 bases and J 1 base; nucleotides not matched to a gene: 7. CDR1 is SNHLY, CDR2 FYNNEI, per germline. The CDR3 runs to 17 residues. DNA for the CDR3: TGTGCCAGCAGCCTAGCGGGAGGGCCTCGTGCCAAAAACATTCAGTACTTC. Translating gives CASSLAGGPRAKNIQYF.

This rearrangement joins TRBV5-1 to TRBJ2-1; the D gene is possibly TRBD1 (6 bases). The CDR3 loop spans 14 amino acids. The V and J ends lost 0 bases and 5 bases respectively, with 9 bases between them. Germline lookup yields CDR1 SGHRS and CDR2 YFSETQ. CDR3 in amino acids: CASSLAGQNNEQFF. As DNA, the CDR3 is TGCGCCAGCAGCTTGGCCGGACAGAACAATGAGCAGTTCTTC.

The CDR3 DNA is TGTGCCAGCAGCTCGGGACAGGGTTTCTATGGCTACACCTTC. Its protein product is CASSSGQGFYGYTF. The chain is built from TRBV11-2 and TRBJ1-2, with 9 bases identical to TRBD1. The germline V gene encodes CDR1 SGHAT and CDR2 FQNNGV. The V segment lost 4 bases and the J segment 4 bases; nucleotides outside the gene matches: 4. CDR3 length: 14 residues.

The rearrangement uses TRBV6-5 and TRBJ1-6, with TRBD1 as a possible D gene (6 bases). Germline V CDR1 and CDR2: MNHEY, SVGAGI. V lost 2 bases and J 4 bases, leaving 9 bases between the germline ends. There are 15 residues in the CDR3. CDR3 nucleotide sequence: TGTGCCAGCAGTTACACCGGACAGTATAATTCACCCCTCCACTTT. Its translation: CASSYTGQYNSPLHF.

V usage is TRBV7-9 and J usage is TRBJ2-1; 11 bases map to TRBD2. The CDR3 loop spans 15 amino acids. Germline values: CDR1 SEHNR, CDR2 FQNEAQ (reference sequence). Germline trimming cut 0 bases from V and 15 bases from J; bases unmatched to any gene: 10. The CDR3 here is CASSLAEISGRAWFF. Here the CDR3 DNA reads TGTGCCAGCAGCTTAGCGGAGATTAGCGGGAGGGCCTGGTTCTTC. The variable domain in full, with the rest retrieved from reference TRBV7-9 and TRBJ2-1, is DTGVSQNPRHKITKRGQNVTFRCDPISEHNRLYWYRQTLGQGPEFLTYFQNEAQLEKSRLLSDRFSAERPKGSFSTLEIQRTEQGDSAMYLCASSLAEISGRAWFFGPGTRLTVL.

This chain uses TRBV6-5 with TRBJ2-7; TRBD2 matches at 10 bases. Germline CDR1 is MNHEY and CDR2 is SVGAGI. This CDR3 contains 15 residues. After removal of 2 bases from V and 4 bases from J, the junction contained 5 bases not matched to a gene. The CDR3 coding sequence is TGTGCCAGCAGTTACGCGAGCGGGAGGGTTTACGAGCAGTACTTC. Its protein product is CASSYASGRVYEQYF.

V and J are TRBV10-3 and TRBJ1-6, with 7 bases identical to TRBD1. The J segment lost 8 bases and the V segment lost 5 bases, leaving 12 bases of the junction unmatched. CDR1 is ENHRY, CDR2 SYGVKD, per germline. CDR3 length equals 16 residues. The CDR3 nucleotides read TGTGCCATCAGTAACCAACAGGGGTCGAGGGATTCACCCCTCCACTTT. Protein sequence: CAISNQQGSRDSPLHF.

This chain joins TRBV7-2 and TRBJ1-3, with 7 bases that match TRBD1. The CDR3 contains 13 residues. Per germline, CDR1 SGHTA and CDR2 FQGNSA. Trimming took 10 bases from V and 4 from J; bases not matched to a gene: 7. The DNA for the CDR3 is TGTGCCACCAAGACAGGGATGGGAAACACCATATATTTT. It specifies CATKTGMGNTIYF.

The chain carries TRBV18 and TRBJ1-5, with 9 bases identical to TRBD1. The CDR3 is made up of 18 amino acids. Germline V gene sequence: CDR1 KGHSH, CDR2 LQKENI. The trim removed 0 bases at V and 2 bases at J, leaving 8 bases unmatched. The CDR3 nucleotides are TGTGCCAGCTCACCACCGACGACAGGGGGTTTGCGCAATCAGCCCCAGCATTTT. It yields the protein CASSPPTTGGLRNQPQHF.